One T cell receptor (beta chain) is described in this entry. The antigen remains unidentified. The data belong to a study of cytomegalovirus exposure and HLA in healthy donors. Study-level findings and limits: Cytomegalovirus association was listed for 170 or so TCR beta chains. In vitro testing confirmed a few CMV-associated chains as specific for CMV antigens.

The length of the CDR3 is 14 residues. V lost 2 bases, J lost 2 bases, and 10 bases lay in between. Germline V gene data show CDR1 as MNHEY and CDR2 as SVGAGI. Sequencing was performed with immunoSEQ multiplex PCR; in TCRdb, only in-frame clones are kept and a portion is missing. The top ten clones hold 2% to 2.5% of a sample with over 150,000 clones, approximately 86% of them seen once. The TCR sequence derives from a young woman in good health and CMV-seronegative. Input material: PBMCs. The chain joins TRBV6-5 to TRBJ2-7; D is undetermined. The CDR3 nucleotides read TGTGCCAGCAGTTACACTCCCCTTGCCTACGAGCAGTACTTC. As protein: CASSYTPLAYEQYF.